Following are 26 T cell receptor beta chains from one sample sequenced in a study of T-cell memory formation after mild COVID-19. TCRdb reprocessed the 5' RACE reads via MiXCR and lists one record per CDR3 protein. The sample carries around 400,000 distinct CDR3 sequences, approximately 24% recorded once. Sequencing was carried out using PBMCs or a T cell subset sorted from them (not recorded which). The source is an adult woman who had mild COVID-19 (a few samples of this study predate the infection). Cell type and time point are not known.

This clonotype was counted only a few times. The chain employs TRBV6-5 and TRBJ1-5, with D perhaps TRBD1 (5 bases). The CDR3 length is 15 residues. Germline loops: CDR1 MNHEY, CDR2 SVGAGI. V lost 6 bases to trimming and J lost 5 bases, with 17 bases between them. In DNA form, the CDR3 reads TGTGCCAGCAGAACCACCGGGGGGAGCCATCAGCCCCAGCATTTT. Encoded protein: CASRTTGGSHQPQHF.

This clonotype was recorded a few times. The rearrangement links TRBV6-2 or TRBV6-3 to TRBJ2-3; D ambiguous. CDR1 and CDR2 (germline): MNHEY, SVGEGT. The CDR3 runs 15 residues. Trimming took off 4 bases at V and 2 bases at J, with 13 bases between the two ends. The CDR3 DNA reads as TGTGCCAGCAGTTCCCCCCCCGAGCTCACAGATACGCAGTATTTT. The encoded protein is CASSSPPELTDTQYF.

This clonotype was seen a handful of times. J is TRBJ1-3 and V is TRBV29-1, with unresolved D. This CDR3 spans 12 amino acids. V was cut by 6 bases and J by 3 bases, with 9 bases left in between. Germline CDR1 is SQVTM and CDR2 is ANQGSEA. CDR3 residues: CSVYWDGNTIYF. The CDR3 DNA follows: TGCAGCGTGTATTGGGATGGAAACACCATATATTTT. The entire variable domain, with the rest obtained from reference TRBV29-1 and TRBJ1-3, is as follows: SAVISQKPSRDICQRGTSLTIQCQVDSQVTMMFWYRQQPGQSLTLIATANQGSEATYESGFVIDKFPISRPNLTFSTLTVSNMSPEDSSIYLCSVYWDGNTIYFGEGSWLTVV.

This clonotype showed up just a few times. This chain connects TRBV6-5 to TRBJ1-4; D might be TRBD1 (5 bases). CDR1 is MNHEY, CDR2 SVGAGI, per germline. The CDR3 has 16 amino acids. Trimming left V 0 bases short and J 5 bases short, with 13 bases between. The DNA of the CDR3 is TGTGCCAGCAGTTACTCGATGTGGACACAGAATGAAAAACTGTTTTTT. Translating it yields CASSYSMWTQNEKLFF.

This clonotype was recorded at least ten times. The chain couples TRBV7-2 to TRBJ2-3; D might be TRBD2 (5 bases). Germline CDR1 and CDR2: SGHTA and FQGNSA. Trimming removed 3 bases from V and 0 bases from J, with 10 bases in between. The CDR3 spans 15 residues. CDR3: CASSFRDASTDTQYF. CDR3 nucleotides: TGTGCCAGCAGCTTTCGGGATGCTAGCACAGATACGCAGTATTTT. Looking up the rest from reference TRBV7-2 and TRBJ2-3 gives the full variable domain: GAGVSQSPSNKVTEKGKDVELRCDPISGHTALYWYRQSLGQGLEFLIYFQGNSAPDKSGLPSDRFSAERTGGSVSTLTIQRTQQEDSAVYLCASSFRDASTDTQYFGPGTRLTVL.

CDR3 region: CASSQPTGVFDEQYF. The DNA for the CDR3 is TGCGCCAGCAGCCAGCCGACAGGGGTGTTCGACGAGCAGTACTTC. This chain uses TRBV4-1 with TRBJ2-7; TRBD1 agrees at 8 bases. CDR1 and CDR2 (germline): MGHRA, YSYEKL. This CDR3 is 15 amino acids long. Trimming removed 3 bases from V and 5 bases from J; junction bases left unmatched: 9.

This clonotype was picked up a small number of times. This chain links TRBV7-9 with TRBJ1-3; possible D gene TRBD1, 5 bases. Trimming removed 2 bases from V and 0 bases from J, with 14 bases in between. The CDR3 extends over 17 amino acids. Germline V gene sequence: CDR1 SEHNR, CDR2 FQNEAQ (reference sequence). The CDR3 loop reads CASSLRPGLTSGNTIYF. CDR3 DNA: TGTGCCAGCAGCTTAAGGCCGGGACTGACCTCTGGAAACACCATATATTTT.

The chain joins TRBV6-5 to TRBJ1-1; 8 bases match TRBD1. CDR3 length: 16 residues. CDR1 is MNHEY and CDR2 is SVGAGI in the germline V gene. Trimming at V came to 4 bases and at J to 3 bases, leaving 10 bases not matched to a gene. The CDR3 nucleotides read TGTGCCAGCAGTTCCCAGGACAGGGCATCGTACACTGAAGCTTTCTTT. Translation gives CASSSQDRASYTEAFF.

This clonotype was detected only a few times. The chain uses TRBV7-9 and TRBJ2-1; 8 nucleotides agree with TRBD1. Germline assignment: CDR1 SEHNR and CDR2 FQNEAQ (reference sequence). The V gene end was trimmed by 3 bases and the J gene end by 4 bases; junction bases not matched to a gene: 5. The CDR3 extends over 15 amino acids. CDR3 in amino acids: CASSFVDRDYNEQFF. The CDR3 region has the DNA TGTGCCAGCAGCTTTGTGGACAGGGATTACAATGAGCAGTTCTTC.

This clonotype came up many times. The chain uses TRBV9 and TRBJ2-2, with unresolved D. CDR1 and CDR2 (germline): SGDLS, YYNGEE. The CDR3 has 15 residues. The V end was cut by 0 bases, the J end by 4 bases, with 10 bases between. CDR3 amino acids: CASSVVSSSTGELFF. In DNA, the CDR3 is TGTGCCAGCAGCGTAGTGTCTTCCTCCACCGGGGAGCTGTTTTTT.

Only a few counts were recorded for this clonotype. This chain connects TRBV9 to TRBJ2-7, with 8 bases aligning to TRBD2. Germline lookup yields CDR1 SGDLS and CDR2 YYNGEE. V was pared by 3 bases and J by 2 bases, with 7 bases of the junction left unmatched. The CDR3 is made up of 15 amino acids. In DNA, the CDR3 is TGTGCCAGCAGCGCAACACCGGGACTAGCCTACGAGCAGTACTTC. Protein: CASSATPGLAYEQYF.

This chain connects TRBV12-3 or TRBV12-4 to TRBJ2-3, with D possibly TRBD2 on 6 matching bases. V was trimmed by 6 bases and J by 0 bases, leaving 16 bases between them. The CDR3 loop spans 16 amino acids. The CDR3 DNA reads TGTGCCAGCAGCCCGCCCGGGACTTCTAGCACAGATACGCAGTATTTT. It specifies CASSPPGTSSTDTQYF.

This rearrangement joins TRBV29-1 to TRBJ2-3; D ambiguous. CDR1 and CDR2 from the germline V gene are SQVTM and ANQGSEA. This CDR3 is 11 amino acids long. The V end was cut by 4 bases, the J end by 2 bases, with 4 bases between. CDR3 loop: CSVGATDTQYF. The CDR3, as DNA: TGCAGCGTTGGGGCCACAGATACGCAGTATTTT.

V gene TRBV27 combines with J gene TRBJ1-5; no reliable D call. The CDR3 consists of 13 residues. CDR1 is MNHEY and CDR2 is SMNVEV in the germline V gene (reference sequence). V lost 2 bases and J 6 bases, leaving 8 bases between the germline ends. The CDR3 loop is CASSLVVGQPQHF. The CDR3 DNA reads as TGTGCCAGCAGTTTAGTGGTCGGTCAGCCCCAGCATTTT.

The chain carries TRBV7-9 and TRBJ1-1; no clear D gene. The CDR3 is 13 amino acids. Looked up from germline, CDR1 is SEHNR and CDR2 is FQNEAQ (reference sequence). Trimming took off 3 bases at V and 4 bases at J, with 9 bases between the two ends. This CDR3 is CASSLEWGTEAFF. As DNA, the CDR3 is TGTGCCAGCAGCTTGGAGTGGGGCACTGAAGCTTTCTTT.

The chain couples TRBV5-1 to TRBJ2-7, with a possible D match to TRBD2 (6 bases). Germline CDR1 is SGHRS and CDR2 is YFSETQ. V lost 6 bases, J lost 7 bases, and 11 bases lay in between. The CDR3 totals 11 residues. CDR3 residues: CASNSGDEQYF. CDR3 sequence (DNA): TGCGCCAGCAACTCGGGGGATGAGCAGTACTTC.

This chain uses TRBV18 with TRBJ2-5; D may correspond to TRBD1 or TRBD2 (5 bases each). Germline CDR1 and CDR2: KGHSH and LQKENI. V was pared by 3 bases and J by 3 bases, with 14 bases between. The CDR3 runs 15 residues. The CDR3 coding sequence is TGTGCCAGCTCACCGGGGACCTCCTACGAAGAGACCCAGTACTTC. This codes for CASSPGTSYEETQYF.

This clonotype was seen only a few times. Written as DNA, the CDR3 is TGTGCCAGCAGTTTCCTTATAGGGCAGGACGAGCAGTACTTC. Amino acid sequence: CASSFLIGQDEQYF. The chain combines TRBV6-5 with TRBJ2-7; D gene ambiguous. This CDR3 has 14 residues. Trimming took 4 bases from V and 5 from J, leaving 15 bases between them. The V gene's germline CDR1 is MNHEY and CDR2 SVGAGI.

J is TRBJ2-2 and V is TRBV2, with 10 nucleotides matching TRBD2. Per germline, CDR1 SNHLY and CDR2 FYNNEI. V dropped 11 bases and J dropped 6; count of bases not matched to a gene: 9. The CDR3 runs to 14 residues. The CDR3 nucleotides are TGTGCCTTCCATAGCGGGAGGATGGCCGGGGAGCTGTTTTTT. Translation: CAFHSGRMAGELFF.

This sequence joins TRBV11-2 and TRBJ2-3, with D possibly being TRBD2 (6 bases). The CDR3 has 15 residues. V gave up 2 bases and J gave up 2 bases, with 11 bases separating them. Germline CDR1 is SGHAT and CDR2 is FQNNGV. CDR3 DNA sequence: TGTGCCAGCAGCTTAATTGCGGGGTACACAGATACGCAGTATTTT. Its translation is CASSLIAGYTDTQYF. The entire variable domain, with the rest obtained from reference TRBV11-2 and TRBJ2-3, is as follows: EAGVAQSPRYKIIEKRQSVAFWCNPISGHATLYWYQQILGQGPKLLIQFQNNGVVDDSQLPKDRFSAERLKGVDSTLKIQPAKLEDSAVYLCASSLIAGYTDTQYFGPGTRLTVL.

The chain carries TRBV19 and TRBJ2-7, with D possibly TRBD2 on 6 matching bases. Germline CDR1 LNHDA, CDR2 SQIVND (reference sequence). CDR3 length equals 13 residues. The V gene lost 6 bases and the J gene lost 3 bases, with 12 bases spanning the gap. CDR3 coding DNA: TGTGCCAGTAGGCTCGGTAGCGGCTACGAGCAGTACTTC. Translating gives CASRLGSGYEQYF.

The chain links TRBV2 to TRBJ2-6; TRBD2 is a possible D gene (6 bases). Germline values: CDR1 SNHLY, CDR2 FYNNEI. V shed 10 bases and J shed 4 bases, with 14 bases lying between them. The CDR3 spans 14 residues. For the CDR3, the DNA is TGTGCCACCAGAGGGAGGCCCGGGGCCAACGTCCTGACTTTC. It encodes CATRGRPGANVLTF.

This chain joins TRBV29-1 and TRBJ1-2, with D possibly TRBD1 on 5 matching bases. CDR3 length equals 12 residues. Trimming took 4 bases from V and 7 from J, leaving 13 bases between them. Germline V gene sequence: CDR1 SQVTM, CDR2 ANQGSEA. DNA of the CDR3: TGCAGCGTTGGGCACAGGTCTAGTGGCTACACCTTC. Translating gives CSVGHRSSGYTF. Drawing the rest from reference TRBV29-1 and TRBJ1-2, the complete variable domain is SAVISQKPSRDICQRGTSLTIQCQVDSQVTMMFWYRQQPGQSLTLIATANQGSEATYESGFVIDKFPISRPNLTFSTLTVSNMSPEDSSIYLCSVGHRSSGYTFGSGTRLTVV.

This clonotype was picked up one time. The chain couples TRBV3-1 to TRBJ2-7; 7 bases map to TRBD2. V dropped 3 bases and J dropped 3; count of bases not matched to a gene: 5. Germline-derived CDR1 and CDR2 are LGHDT and YNNKEL (reference sequence). The CDR3 extends over 14 amino acids. The CDR3: CASSQSGGSYEQYF. The CDR3 DNA is TGTGCCAGCAGCCAGTCGGGCGGGAGCTACGAGCAGTACTTC.

The chain employs TRBV7-3 and TRBJ1-1, with D maybe TRBD1 (5 bases). Germline-derived CDR1 and CDR2 are SGHTA and FQGTGA. The CDR3 covers 15 residues. Trimming removed 5 bases from V and 1 base from J, with 14 bases in between. CDR3 sequence (DNA): TGTGCCAGCAGCAAAGGGGACGGTCCGAACACTGAAGCTTTCTTT. This encodes CASSKGDGPNTEAFF.

This sequence joins TRBV5-1 and TRBJ1-1; D not resolved. The CDR3 sequence is 15 residues long. The ends were cut back, 4 bases at V and 0 bases at J, with 13 bases in the middle. The germline V gene has CDR1 SGHRS and CDR2 YFSETQ. The CDR3 nucleotides are TGCGCCAGCAGCACCGGGTCCTCGGTGAACACTGAAGCTTTCTTT. Translating gives CASSTGSSVNTEAFF.